A selection of T cell receptor beta chains follows, all from one sample in a study of blood T cell repertoires in COVID-19. The assay was immunoSEQ multiplex PCR, and TCRdb's table has in-frame clones only and misses some. The sample gives 100,000 or so clones, just over 85% of which show up once; 10% to 15% is in the top ten. The specimen sequenced was peripheral blood. Receptors were obtained from an older woman in a cohort sampled during active or convalescent COVID-19. The conserved cysteine and the conserved F or W are not part of the CDR3 here. Each record gives: V gene, CDR3 protein.

V: TRBV4-2
CDR3: ASSTLDSDTDTQY

V: TRBV19
CDR3: ASSIQLGPRTGNTIY

V: TRBV6-5
CDR3: ATNPRVRETQY

V: TRBV10-2
CDR3: ASSLGLVTDTQY

V: TRBV6-5
CDR3: ASSYGGRYGYT

V: TRBV15
CDR3: ATSPIGVQGGTYEDTQY

V: TRBV6-5
CDR3: ASSYSERPAGNGYT

V: TRBV11-2
CDR3: ASSLVGADTEAF

V: TRBV3-1/TRBV3-2
CDR3: ASSQVPGLAETHRGSYNEQF

V: TRBV7-3
CDR3: ASSLRGQSTDTQY

V: TRBV9
CDR3: ASSPRDREAYGYT

V: TRBV25-1
CDR3: ASSEFGGAEVYNEQF

V: TRBV30
CDR3: ACTWDRARGYT

V: TRBV5-6
CDR3: ASSGTSGGRETQY

V: TRBV30
CDR3: AWTLAGGRWDTQY

V: TRBV19
CDR3: ASSFNGGNRETQY

V: TRBV6-5
CDR3: ASSRTSGGYEQY

V: TRBV5-1
CDR3: ASSLTDMNTEAF

V: TRBV6-5
CDR3: ASSYSPDNNQPQH

V: TRBV28
CDR3: ASTQGTSYEQY

V: TRBV7-9
CDR3: ASSLVSGGTDTQY

V: TRBV15
CDR3: ATSTRQGSQPQH

V: TRBV18
CDR3: ASSQGTSNQPQH

V: TRBV27
CDR3: ASTDGGNTEAF

V: TRBV18
CDR3: ASSPPSRQANTEAF

V: TRBV7-9
CDR3: ASSLVQGGETQY

V: TRBV28
CDR3: ASSPVTRGLMNTEAF

V: TRBV6-6
CDR3: ASSFIPEANEKLF

V: TRBV7-9
CDR3: ASSRGTRDTIY

V: TRBV23-1
CDR3: AARARAF

V: TRBV5-1
CDR3: ASSLDISYRGSSYEQY

V: TRBV7-6
CDR3: ASSLGRSDSPLH

V: TRBV3-1/TRBV3-2
CDR3: ASSQALAQETQY

V: TRBV5-3
CDR3: ARSGGCCHEAF

V: TRBV13
CDR3: ASSLGSRGRTDTQY

V: TRBV28
CDR3: ASNKFYSNQPQH

V: TRBV11-2
CDR3: ASSPWPAGGFYNEQF

V: TRBV5-1
CDR3: ASSLSRSVGQETQY

V: TRBV11-3
CDR3: ASSPRTGETQY

V: TRBV4-2
CDR3: ASSHDRGHGYT

V: TRBV14
CDR3: ASSLTGLNSPLH

V: TRBV6-5
CDR3: ASRMTSGGGYEQY

V: TRBV10-3
CDR3: AISAPGIGQY

V: TRBV7-8
CDR3: ASSFDQQGTGGYT

V: TRBV5-6
CDR3: ASSPRRGNYGYT

V: TRBV6-5
CDR3: ATTGSGTVGGYT

V: TRBV15
CDR3: AISRPGAKGYT

V: TRBV18
CDR3: ASSLGQGNTEAF

V: TRBV5-8
CDR3: ASSSSGTGYGYT

V: TRBV2
CDR3: ASREMVQNNQPQH

V: TRBV29-1
CDR3: SVTGNAYEQY

V: TRBV7-3
CDR3: ASSPQVTYNEQF

V: TRBV7-3
CDR3: ASSPTVGEGYT

V: TRBV28
CDR3: ASRGLEAYEQY

V: TRBV12-3/TRBV12-4
CDR3: ASSSGRRDTQY